This TCR beta chain was captured by sequencing in a study of OX40 agonist ivuxolimab in advanced cancers. Study summary: Three patients had partial responses: one hepatocellular carcinoma, two cutaneous melanoma.

Enrollment shut out patients with autoimmune disease history or systemic immunosuppression. The method was immunoSEQ multiplex PCR; TCRdb's version includes in-frame clones alone and lacks a portion of them. The sample contains around 60,000 clones, over 90% of which appear only once. Germline assignment: CDR1 MGHRA and CDR2 YSYEKL. This CDR3 has 18 amino acids. Trimming at V came to 2 bases and at J to 0 bases, leaving 10 bases not matched to a gene. The sample consisted of CD4+ or CD8+ T cells sorted from blood, taken in a trial of the OX40 agonist ivuxolimab. The clonotype comes from an adult with an advanced solid tumor such as melanoma, head and neck, liver or kidney cancer. The J gene is TRBJ2-1, the V gene TRBV4-1; 7 bases agree with TRBD2. Here the CDR3 DNA reads TGCGCCAGCAGCCAATATAGCGGGCGAACCAGCTCCTACAATGAGCAGTTCTTC. It is translated as CASSQYSGRTSSYNEQFF.